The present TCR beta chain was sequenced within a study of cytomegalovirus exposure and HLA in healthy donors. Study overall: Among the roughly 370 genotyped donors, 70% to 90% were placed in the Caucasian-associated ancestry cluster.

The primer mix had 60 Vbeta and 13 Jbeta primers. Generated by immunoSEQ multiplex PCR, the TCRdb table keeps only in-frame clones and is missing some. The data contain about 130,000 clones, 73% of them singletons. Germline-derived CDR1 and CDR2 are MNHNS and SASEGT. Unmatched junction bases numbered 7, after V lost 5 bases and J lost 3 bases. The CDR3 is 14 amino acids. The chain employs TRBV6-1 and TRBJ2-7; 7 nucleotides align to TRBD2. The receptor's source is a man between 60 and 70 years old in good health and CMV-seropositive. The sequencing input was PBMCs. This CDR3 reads CASSFSGLNYEQYF. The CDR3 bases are TGTGCCAGCAGTTTTTCGGGACTAAACTACGAGCAGTACTTC.